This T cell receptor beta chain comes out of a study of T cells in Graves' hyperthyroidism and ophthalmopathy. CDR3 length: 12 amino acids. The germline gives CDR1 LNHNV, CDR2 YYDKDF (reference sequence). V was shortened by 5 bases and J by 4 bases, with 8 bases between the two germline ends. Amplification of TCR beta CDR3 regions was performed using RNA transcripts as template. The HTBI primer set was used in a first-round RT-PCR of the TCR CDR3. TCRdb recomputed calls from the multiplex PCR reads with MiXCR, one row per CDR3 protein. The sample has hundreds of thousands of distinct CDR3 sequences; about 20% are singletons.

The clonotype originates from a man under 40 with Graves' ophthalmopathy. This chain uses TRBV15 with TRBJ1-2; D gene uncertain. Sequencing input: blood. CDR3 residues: CATSQRGYGYTF. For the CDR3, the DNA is TGTGCCACCAGCCAACGGGGCTATGGCTACACCTTC.